The 29 T cell receptor beta chains reported below all come from one sample, sequenced in a study of OX40 agonist ivuxolimab in advanced cancers. Produced via immunoSEQ multiplex PCR; TCRdb's table is partial and in-frame only. The data hold tens of thousands of clones, with 80% to 90% observed a single time. The material sequenced was CD4+ or CD8+ T cells sorted from blood, taken in a trial of the OX40 agonist ivuxolimab. All receptors derive from an adult with an advanced solid tumor such as melanoma, head and neck, liver or kidney cancer.

In this sample, this clone turned up once. Additional DNA sequences in this sample encode the identical CDR3. The V gene is TRBV28, the J gene TRBJ2-3; 7 positions match TRBD1. Germline V lookup: CDR1 MDHEN, CDR2 SYDVKM. With V trimmed by 6 bases and J by 3 bases, 3 bases remained unmatched. The CDR3 is 13 amino acids. CDR3: CASRLTGTDTQYF. The CDR3 bases are TGTGCCAGCAGATTGACAGGGACAGATACGCAGTATTTT.

The genes are TRBV5-1 and TRBJ2-3, with a possible D match to TRBD2 (6 bases). There are 12 residues in the CDR3. Germline assignment: CDR1 SGHRS and CDR2 YFSETQ. Trimming shortened V by 3 bases and J by 6 bases, and 8 bases separated the two germline ends. The CDR3 sequence: CASSSEGDTQYF. DNA for the CDR3: TGCGCCAGCAGCTCGGAGGGGGATACGCAGTATTTT.

The chain combines TRBV2 with TRBJ2-2; TRBD1 matches 7 bases. The CDR3 consists of 15 residues. Germline trimming cut 6 bases from V and 5 bases from J; bases unmatched to any gene: 9. CDR1 is SNHLY, CDR2 FYNNEI, per germline. Written as DNA, the CDR3 is TGTGCCAGCAGAACACAGGGGACCACGACCGGGGAGCTGTTTTTT. This gives the protein CASRTQGTTTGELFF.

This clone has a single count. J is TRBJ1-2 and V is TRBV30; tentative D call: TRBD1 (5 bases). V dropped 2 bases and J dropped 5 bases, with 15 bases sitting between them. This CDR3 comprises 14 residues. CDR1 is GTSNPN, CDR2 SVGIG, per germline (reference sequence). CDR3 DNA: TGTGCCTGGAGTCTTGGGCGGGGACGGTATGGCTACACCTTC. Residues: CAWSLGRGRYGYTF.

The gene calls are TRBV2 and TRBJ2-5; D gene uncertain. Germline values: CDR1 SNHLY, CDR2 FYNNEI. Trimming stripped 7 bases from V and 0 bases from J, with 6 bases between. The CDR3 extends over 12 amino acids. The CDR3 spells CASTRYQETQYF. For the CDR3, the DNA is TGTGCCAGCACCCGGTACCAAGAGACCCAGTACTTC.

The CDR3 DNA follows: TGTGCCAGCTCACAGGTTCGGAACTATGGCTACACCTTC. Its protein is CASSQVRNYGYTF. The chain employs TRBV18 and TRBJ1-2; D unresolved. The CDR3 sequence is 13 residues long. V was pared by 4 bases and J by 2 bases, with 8 bases between. The germline gives CDR1 KGHSH, CDR2 LQKENI.

This clone was observed a few times. The CDR3 sequence is CASSWRDIAEAFF. In DNA, the CDR3 is TGTGCCAGCAGCTGGAGGGACATCGCTGAAGCTTTCTTT. The V and J genes are TRBV7-2 and TRBJ1-1; perhaps TRBD1 as D (6 bases). From germline, CDR1 is SGHTA and CDR2 FQGNSA. Deletions cut 4 bases from V and 6 bases from J, with 12 bases between. The CDR3 has 13 amino acids.

V and J are TRBV28 and TRBJ2-7, with 7 bases lining up with TRBD1. Looked up from germline, CDR1 is MDHEN and CDR2 is SYDVKM. The length of the CDR3 is 15 residues. Losses at the gene ends were 4 bases for V and 3 bases for J; bases not matched to a gene: 9. The CDR3 region is CASSSTGATDYEQYV. In DNA, the CDR3 is TGTGCCAGCAGTTCCACAGGGGCAACGGACTACGAGCAGTACGTC.

The chain employs TRBV2 and TRBJ1-5; D is undetermined. Germline V gives CDR1 SNHLY, CDR2 FYNNEI. V was clipped by 4 bases and J by 2 bases, with 9 bases between them. The CDR3 sequence is 14 residues long. The CDR3 DNA follows: TGTGCCAGCAGTGGGCGGTTGGGCAATCAGCCCCAGCATTTT. Protein: CASSGRLGNQPQHF.

The V gene is TRBV4-1, the J gene TRBJ2-5; the match to TRBD1 covers 7 bases. The germline V gene encodes CDR1 MGHRA and CDR2 YSYEKL. The CDR3 covers 17 residues. After removal of 3 bases from V and 4 bases from J, the junction contained 14 bases not matched to a gene. CDR3 region: CASSHPGRRGNGETQYF. Here the CDR3 DNA reads TGCGCCAGCAGCCACCCCGGTCGCAGGGGGAATGGAGAGACCCAGTACTTC.

CDR3 nucleotides: TGTGCCAGCAGCGCAGAAAGGACAGGTGCGGGCAATCAGCCCCAGCATTTT. This sequence encodes CASSAERTGAGNQPQHF. The rearrangement links TRBV5-5 to TRBJ1-5; 7 bases agree with TRBD1. V shed 4 bases and J 2 bases; nucleotides not matched to a gene: 12. This CDR3 is built from 17 residues. Per germline, CDR1 SGHKS and CDR2 YYEKEE (reference sequence).

The chain links TRBV15 to TRBJ2-7; D assignment may be TRBD1 or TRBD2 (5 bases each). Trimming stripped 6 bases from V and 2 bases from J, with 11 bases between. Germline-derived CDR1 and CDR2 are LNHNV and YYDKDF (reference sequence). This CDR3 contains 13 residues. DNA of the CDR3: TGTGCCACCAGACCGGGACGGACCTACGAGCAGTACTTC. Its translation: CATRPGRTYEQYF.

The J gene is TRBJ1-1, the V gene TRBV5-1; TRBD1 might be the D (5 bases). V was clipped by 4 bases and J by 2 bases, with 9 bases between them. Germline assignment: CDR1 SGHRS and CDR2 YFSETQ. The CDR3 sequence is 13 residues long. The CDR3 reads CASSQDSNTEAFF. CDR3 coding DNA: TGCGCCAGCAGCCAAGACAGCAACACTGAAGCTTTCTTT.

The V call is TRBV6-1, the J call TRBJ2-7; D may match TRBD1 or TRBD2 (5 bases each). CDR3 size: 15 residues. Germline loops: CDR1 MNHNS, CDR2 SASEGT. Trimming pared 3 bases from V and 0 bases from J, leaving 12 bases between. CDR3 sequence: CASSDSARGSYEQYF. The CDR3 region has the DNA TGTGCCAGCAGTGACTCGGCGAGGGGCTCCTACGAGCAGTACTTC.

J is TRBJ2-1 and V is TRBV11-2; no firm D call. The CDR3 has 11 residues. V gave up 8 bases and J gave up 12 bases, with 14 bases separating them. Germline CDR1 and CDR2: SGHAT and FQNNGV. As DNA, the CDR3 is TGTGCCAGCTCTTCCGGCGACTTGCAGTTCTTC. Its protein is CASSSGDLQFF.

This clone turned up a few times. V gene TRBV7-2 combines with J gene TRBJ1-1; D gene uncertain. The germline V gene encodes CDR1 SGHTA and CDR2 FQGNSA. V was shortened by 5 bases and J by 10 bases, with 14 bases between the two germline ends. The CDR3 contains 12 residues. The DNA for the CDR3 is TGTGCCAGCAGCCCGACGACGGCGGGAGCTTTCTTT. Translated, it gives CASSPTTAGAFF.

This chain connects TRBV9 to TRBJ2-1; 8 bases align to TRBD2. V lost 6 bases and J lost 5; bases outside the gene matches: 10. CDR1 is SGDLS and CDR2 is YYNGEE in the germline V gene. The CDR3 totals 15 residues. The CDR3 here is CASTQGLAGNNEQFF. CDR3 nucleotides: TGTGCCAGCACCCAGGGGTTAGCGGGAAACAATGAGCAGTTCTTC. Combining the CDR3 with reference TRBV9 and TRBJ2-1 gives the whole variable domain DSGVTQTPKHLITATGQRVTLRCSPRSGDLSVYWYQQSLDQGLQFLIQYYNGEERAKGNILERFSAQQFPDLHSELNLSSLELGDSALYFCASTQGLAGNNEQFFGPGTRLTVL.

This clone was detected once. V usage is TRBV5-4 and J usage is TRBJ1-1; D unresolved. The CDR3 totals 14 residues. Germline values: CDR1 SGHNT, CDR2 YYREEE (reference sequence). V was cut by 0 bases and J by 0 bases, with 6 bases left in between. As DNA, the CDR3 is TGTGCCAGCAGCTTGGAGAACTTGAACACTGAAGCTTTCTTT. This gives the protein CASSLENLNTEAFF.

The genes are TRBV19 and TRBJ1-6; D unresolved. V lost 2 bases and J lost 4, with 6 bases in between. From germline, CDR1 is LNHDA and CDR2 SQIVND (reference sequence). This CDR3 has 14 amino acids. The CDR3, as DNA: TGTGCCAGTAGTATAAGGGTTTATAATTCACCCCTCCACTTT. This encodes CASSIRVYNSPLHF.

This chain uses TRBV5-4 with TRBJ1-1; D gene ambiguous. The CDR3 has 18 amino acids. Trimming took 3 bases from V and 1 from J, leaving 22 bases between them. CDR1 and CDR2 (germline): SGHNT, YYREEE (reference sequence). CDR3 nucleotides: TGTGCCAGCAGCTCGCCGGTCGCCGGCCGGCGTGGGAACACTGAAGCTTTCTTT. Amino acid sequence: CASSSPVAGRRGNTEAFF.

About this clone: Other nucleotide sequences from this sample produce the same CDR3. V gene TRBV5-6 combines with J gene TRBJ1-2; no clear D. Germline V CDR1 and CDR2: SGHDT, YYEEEE. The CDR3 runs 11 residues. Trimming took off 0 bases at V and 4 bases at J, with 1 base between the two ends. The CDR3: CASSLGYGYTF. DNA of the CDR3: TGTGCCAGCAGCTTGGGCTATGGCTACACCTTC.

The J gene is TRBJ1-6, the V gene TRBV6-5; D gene ambiguous. Germline CDR1 is MNHEY and CDR2 is SVGAGI. V was pared by 0 bases and J by 5 bases, with 8 bases between. This CDR3 comprises 15 residues. The CDR3 spells CASSYSGRNNSPLHF. The DNA for the CDR3 is TGTGCCAGCAGTTACTCAGGCAGGAATAATTCACCCCTCCACTTT.

The chain couples TRBV7-6 to TRBJ1-3, with a possible D match to TRBD1 (5 bases). V was trimmed by 8 bases and J by 1 base, leaving 24 bases between them. The germline CDR1 and CDR2 sequences are SGHVS and FNYEAQ. CDR3 size: 18 residues. DNA for the CDR3: TGTGCCAGCGCGAAGGGGAGCTCCCACCTTGGATCTGGAAACACCATATATTTT. Amino acids: CASAKGSSHLGSGNTIYF.

The gene calls are TRBV19 and TRBJ1-4; D gene unclear. The V end was cut by 6 bases, the J end by 4 bases, with 6 bases between. The CDR3 runs to 12 residues. Germline V gene sequence: CDR1 LNHDA, CDR2 SQIVND (reference sequence). CDR3 DNA sequence: TGTGCCAGTAGGGGTGATAATGAAAAACTGTTTTTT. Translation: CASRGDNEKLFF.

The J gene is TRBJ2-5, the V gene TRBV7-2; D unresolved. CDR1 is SGHTA and CDR2 is FQGNSA in the germline V gene. The CDR3 is made up of 15 amino acids. V lost 5 bases and J 4 bases, leaving 17 bases between the germline ends. The CDR3 loop reads CASSPKWLAGETQYF. The CDR3, as DNA: TGTGCCAGCAGCCCCAAGTGGCTCGCCGGAGAGACCCAGTACTTC.

V usage is TRBV19 and J usage is TRBJ1-5; D unresolved. There are 12 residues in the CDR3. Trimming pared 3 bases from V and 4 bases from J, leaving 4 bases between. Germline V CDR1 and CDR2: LNHDA, SQIVND (reference sequence). CDR3 region: CASSIQNQPQHF. The CDR3 coding sequence is TGTGCCAGTAGTATTCAAAATCAGCCCCAGCATTTT.

The genes are TRBV5-1 and TRBJ1-1; maybe TRBD1 (6 bases). The CDR3 totals 15 residues. Trimming removed 4 bases at V and 6 bases at J, with 19 bases between. CDR1 is SGHRS, CDR2 YFSETQ, per germline. The DNA of the CDR3 is TGCGCCAGCAGCATGGTAGGCGGGGACACTGCTGAAGCTTTCTTT. Amino acid sequence: CASSMVGGDTAEAFF.

This sequence joins TRBV28 and TRBJ1-2; perhaps TRBD1 as D (6 bases). Germline loops: CDR1 MDHEN, CDR2 SYDVKM. Between the trimmed V and J ends, which lost 2 bases and 8 bases, there was a span of 15 bases. This CDR3 region has 14 residues. The CDR3 is CASSLGGPPEGYTF. Written as DNA, the CDR3 is TGTGCCAGCAGTTTAGGGGGCCCGCCGGAGGGCTACACCTTC.

This chain links TRBV29-1 with TRBJ2-3; no reliable D call. CDR1 and CDR2 (germline): SQVTM, ANQGSEA. V shed 4 bases and J shed 2 bases, with 10 bases lying between them. This CDR3 is 13 amino acids long. Written as DNA, the CDR3 is TGCAGCGTTGTCCCGTCGTCCACAGATACGCAGTATTTT. The encoded protein is CSVVPSSTDTQYF.